This T cell receptor (beta chain) was profiled in a study of cytomegalovirus exposure and HLA in healthy donors. Overall study context: Early released data comprised tens of millions of unique TCRs from HLA-typed donors.

Both 60 Vbeta primers and 13 Jbeta primers went into the PCR. Clones were read by immunoSEQ multiplex PCR, and TCRdb kept only the in-frame ones, dropping some. The table records around 62,000 clones, around 80% of them present only once. The source of this sequence is a woman in her twenties or thirties in good health and CMV-seronegative. The sequenced material came from PBMCs.

CDR3 nucleotide sequence: TGCGCCAGCAGCCGGCAACAGGGACCCCCTGGAAACACCATATATTTT. This codes for CASSRQQGPPGNTIYF. The gene calls are TRBV4-3 and TRBJ1-3; TRBD1 might be the D (6 bases). Germline CDR1 and CDR2: LGHNA and YSLEER. Trimming pared 4 bases from V and 2 bases from J, leaving 15 bases between. The CDR3 has 16 residues.